This TCR beta chain came from a study of multiple sclerosis patients with progressive multifocal leukoencephalopathy. General study findings and limits: Less diverse TRB repertoires were suggested in most PML patients. At PML onset, no shared TRBV or TRBJ gene usage was seen.

The sample's time point: before natalizumab initiation. The T0 samples predate the first natalizumab infusion. The assay was run at survey level. The assay was immunoSEQ multiplex PCR, and TCRdb's table has in-frame clones only and misses some. The sample includes roughly 30,000 clones, about 89% seen only once; the top ten take roughly 1.5%. Comments on this clone: Its specificity is unknown.

The V segment lost 6 bases and the J segment 4 bases; nucleotides outside the gene matches: 12. The CDR3 loop spans 18 amino acids. Germline CDR1 is SGHDT and CDR2 is YYEEEE. The origin of this receptor is a human donor with multiple sclerosis. The source material was PBMCs. This chain joins TRBV5-6 and TRBJ2-2; 13 positions match TRBD2. DNA of the CDR3: TGTGCCAGCACCCTTCGGACTAGCGGGAGCCTATTCACCGGGGAGCTGTTTTTT. Protein sequence: CASTLRTSGSLFTGELFF.